These T cell receptor beta chains were read from a single sample in a study of shared clonotypes between healthy human individuals. Produced via immunoSEQ multiplex PCR; TCRdb's table is partial and in-frame only. The sample holds about 230,000 clones, 65% seen once. Input material: memory CD4+ T cells sorted from blood. The receptor set was obtained from a young man in good health. Each CDR3 is given without its conserved first and last residue. The order of the fields is clone size, V gene, J gene, CDR3 protein. Only part of the rows carry a size: once, few, many, or a class if the clone is expanded.

clone_size: few; v_call: TRBV6-1; j_call: TRBJ1-1; cdr3_aa: ASSVSVNTEAF
clone_size: -; v_call: TRBV5-1; j_call: TRBJ2-2; cdr3_aa: ASIWTSGSGAGELF
clone_size: -; v_call: TRBV5-1; j_call: TRBJ1-1; cdr3_aa: ASSSGLRNTEAF
clone_size: -; v_call: TRBV28; j_call: TRBJ1-3; cdr3_aa: ASSLILGGSGNTIY
clone_size: once; v_call: TRBV10-3; j_call: TRBJ2-7; cdr3_aa: AISDIRTDYEQY
clone_size: many; v_call: TRBV7-2; j_call: TRBJ2-3; cdr3_aa: ASSLSEPSTDTQY
clone_size: -; v_call: TRBV7-2; j_call: TRBJ2-3; cdr3_aa: ASSLSAGRIRDTQY
clone_size: -; v_call: TRBV9; j_call: TRBJ1-3; cdr3_aa: ASSLRGAASSGNTIY
clone_size: few; v_call: TRBV19; j_call: TRBJ2-7; cdr3_aa: ASSATGDYEQY
clone_size: few; v_call: TRBV2; j_call: TRBJ2-1; cdr3_aa: ASSLSGGHNEQF
clone_size: -; v_call: TRBV5-5; j_call: TRBJ2-5; cdr3_aa: ASTNVGTGAGGETQY
clone_size: -; v_call: TRBV18; j_call: TRBJ2-3; cdr3_aa: ASSPRTSGLDTQY
clone_size: few; v_call: TRBV19; j_call: TRBJ2-4; cdr3_aa: ARPRVAKNIQY
clone_size: -; v_call: TRBV5-1; j_call: TRBJ2-7; cdr3_aa: ASRATSGQSYEQY
clone_size: once; v_call: TRBV6-1; j_call: TRBJ2-7; cdr3_aa: ASSAASGRALYEQY
clone_size: -; v_call: TRBV19; j_call: TRBJ2-5; cdr3_aa: ASSMTSGNVKTQY
clone_size: -; v_call: TRBV5-1; j_call: TRBJ2-3; cdr3_aa: ASSLIGVTDTQY
clone_size: -; v_call: TRBV7-9; j_call: TRBJ1-1; cdr3_aa: ASSSSWGNTEAF
clone_size: few; v_call: TRBV27; j_call: TRBJ1-5; cdr3_aa: ASSPRDYSNQPQH
clone_size: -; v_call: TRBV4-3; j_call: TRBJ1-2; cdr3_aa: ASSQDPAGAYGYT
clone_size: -; v_call: TRBV27; j_call: TRBJ2-7; cdr3_aa: ASSRGGEQY
clone_size: once; v_call: TRBV7-2; j_call: TRBJ1-1; cdr3_aa: ASSLLTGGGNGAF
clone_size: -; v_call: TRBV6-1; j_call: TRBJ2-1; cdr3_aa: ASSEVDIGTSGRVGSNEQF
clone_size: -; v_call: TRBV18; j_call: TRBJ1-1; cdr3_aa: ASSRDRDLMNTEAF